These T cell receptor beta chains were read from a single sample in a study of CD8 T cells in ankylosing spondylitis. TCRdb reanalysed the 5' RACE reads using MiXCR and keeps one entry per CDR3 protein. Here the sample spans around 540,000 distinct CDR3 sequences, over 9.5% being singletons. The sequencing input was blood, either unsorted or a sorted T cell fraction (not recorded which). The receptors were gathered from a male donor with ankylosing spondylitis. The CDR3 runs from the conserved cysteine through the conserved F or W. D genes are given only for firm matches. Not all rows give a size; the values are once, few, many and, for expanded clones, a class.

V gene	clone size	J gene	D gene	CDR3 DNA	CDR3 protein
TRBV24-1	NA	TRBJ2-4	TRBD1	TGTGCCACCAGTGGCACACAGGGGGCAGCCAAAAACATTCAGTACTTC	CATSGTQGAAKNIQYF
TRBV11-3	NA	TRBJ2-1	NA	TGTGCCAGCAAGCTGCAGGGGTACAATGAGCAGTTCTTC	CASKLQGYNEQFF
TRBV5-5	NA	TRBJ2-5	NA	TGTGCCAGCAGCAATATGTACGCCCAGGCGGTGGAGACCCAGTACTTC	CASSNMYAQAVETQYF
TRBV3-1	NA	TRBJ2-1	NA	TGTGCCAGCAGCCAAGGGACCCGAGAGATGTTCTTC	CASSQGTREMFF
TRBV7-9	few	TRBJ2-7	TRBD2	TGTGCCAGCAGCTTAGCTCCAGCGGGAGGGCGGGAGCAGTACTTC	CASSLAPAGGREQYF
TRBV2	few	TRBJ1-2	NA	TGTGCCAGCAGTGAACTTAATTTTGGCTACACCTTC	CASSELNFGYTF
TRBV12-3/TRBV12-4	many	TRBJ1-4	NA	TGTGCCAGCAGTTTAGGGGGCGAGGTTGAAAAACTGTTTTTT	CASSLGGEVEKLFF
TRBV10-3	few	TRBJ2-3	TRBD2	TGTGCCATCAGATTAGCGGGAGCGGCAGATACGCAGTATTTT	CAIRLAGAADTQYF
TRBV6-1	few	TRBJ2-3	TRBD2	TGTGCCAGCAGTCCCTCAGCGGGGAACCTGGCAGATACGCAGTATTTT	CASSPSAGNLADTQYF
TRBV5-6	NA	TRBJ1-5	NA	TGTGCCAGCAGCAGGAGCAATCAGCCCCGGCATTTT	CASSRSNQPRHF
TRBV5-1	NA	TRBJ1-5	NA	TGCGCCAGCAGCTTGGAAGCTGGTTATCAGCCCCAGCATTTT	CASSLEAGYQPQHF
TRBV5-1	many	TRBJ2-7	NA	TGCGCCAGCAGCTTTACAGGGAAATCCTACGAGCAGTACTTC	CASSFTGKSYEQYF
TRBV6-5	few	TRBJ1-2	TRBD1	TGTGCCAGCAGTTCTAACCGACAGGGGAGGACGGGCGGCTACACCTTC	CASSSNRQGRTGGYTF
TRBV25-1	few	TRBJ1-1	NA	TGTGCCAGCAGTGAATTCGGGGGCAGACACACTGAAGCTTTCTTT	CASSEFGGRHTEAFF
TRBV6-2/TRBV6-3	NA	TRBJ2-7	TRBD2	TGTGCCAGCAGACTAGCGGGCTACGAGCAGTACTTC	CASRLAGYEQYF
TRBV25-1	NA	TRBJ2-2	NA	TGTGCCAGCAGTGAAGGGTCGGCAGCGAACACCGGGGAGCTGTTTTTT	CASSEGSAANTGELFF
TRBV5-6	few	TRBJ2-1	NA	TGTGCCAGCAGCGGCGGGAGAGGGGGATACAATGAGCAGTTCTTC	CASSGGRGGYNEQFF
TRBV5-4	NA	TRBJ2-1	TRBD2	TGTGCCAGCAGCTCACCAAGGTGGGAGGGCAATGAGCAGTTCTTC	CASSSPRWEGNEQFF
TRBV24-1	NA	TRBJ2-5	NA	TGTGCCACTAGGGGACCTGAAGAGACCCAGTACTTC	CATRGPEETQYF
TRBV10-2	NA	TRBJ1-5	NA	TGCGCCAGCAGTGAGTTCTGGGGTCAGCCCCAGCATTTT	CASSEFWGQPQHF
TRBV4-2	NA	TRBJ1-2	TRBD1	TGTGCCAGCAGCAGGGACAGGGTGGGCGACTATGGCTACACCTTC	CASSRDRVGDYGYTF
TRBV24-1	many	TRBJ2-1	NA	TGTGCCACCAGTGACCCGACTTCAGAGGGGCGACTCAATGAGCAGTTCTTC	CATSDPTSEGRLNEQFF
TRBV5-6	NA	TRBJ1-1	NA	TGTGCCAGCAGCTTTATTACAGGAACCATGAACACTGAAGCTTTCTTT	CASSFITGTMNTEAFF
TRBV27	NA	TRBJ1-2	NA	TGTGCCAGCAGGGCCTCGGGGGGAAACTATGGCTACACCTTC	CASRASGGNYGYTF
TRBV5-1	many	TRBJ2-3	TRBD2	TGCGCCAGCAGCTTGGCCGGGCTAGCGGTTCTGGGGAAGACGCAGTATTTT	CASSLAGLAVLGKTQYF
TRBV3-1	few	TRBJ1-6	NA	TGTGCCAGCAGCCTGAGGGACTCCTATAATTCACCCCTCCACTTT	CASSLRDSYNSPLHF
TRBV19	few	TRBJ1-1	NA	TGTGCCAGTAGTATAGCAAACAGGGACACTGAAGCTTTCTTT	CASSIANRDTEAFF
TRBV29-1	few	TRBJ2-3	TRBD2	TGCAGCGTTGTGGGGACTAGCGGTCGAGGCGGTACGCAGTATTTT	CSVVGTSGRGGTQYF
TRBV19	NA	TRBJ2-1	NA	TGTGCCAGTAGTATAGCGGGCAATGAGCAGTTCTTC	CASSIAGNEQFF
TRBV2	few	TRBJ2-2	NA	TGTGCCAGCGGGGCGTTGTTTAGTCATACCGGGGAGCTGTTTTTT	CASGALFSHTGELFF
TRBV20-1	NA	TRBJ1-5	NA	TGCAGTGCTAGAGTCGGGTTGAGACAGCCCCAGCATTTT	CSARVGLRQPQHF
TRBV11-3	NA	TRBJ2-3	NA	TGTGCCAGCAGCTTGTGGTCTACGCAGTATTTT	CASSLWSTQYF
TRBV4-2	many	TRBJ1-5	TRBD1	TGTGCCAGCAGCCCACAACCAGGGGGCGGTCAGCCCCAGCATTTT	CASSPQPGGGQPQHF
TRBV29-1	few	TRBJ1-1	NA	TGCAGCGTTGAAGATCTTGGGGGAGCCCCCGGGCCTGAAGCTTTCTTT	CSVEDLGGAPGPEAFF
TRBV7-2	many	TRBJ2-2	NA	TGTGCCAGCAGCCCTTGGGGAGGAAACGGGGAGCTGTTTTTT	CASSPWGGNGELFF
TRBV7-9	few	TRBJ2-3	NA	TGTGCCAGCATCTCCTCGGGACAAAGCACAGATACGCAGTATTTT	CASISSGQSTDTQYF
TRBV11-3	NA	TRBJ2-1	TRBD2	TGTGCCAGCAGCTTAGAAGCTAGCGGTCACAATGAGCAGTTCTTC	CASSLEASGHNEQFF
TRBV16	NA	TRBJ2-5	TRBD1	TGTGCCAGCAGCCACCGGGACAGGGGACAAGAGACCCAGTACTTC	CASSHRDRGQETQYF
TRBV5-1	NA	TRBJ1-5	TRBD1	TGCGCCAGCAGCACGGACGGGGTCACAGGGGCCCAGCATTTT	CASSTDGVTGAQHF
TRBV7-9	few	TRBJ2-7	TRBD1	TGTGCCAGCAGCCGGGGACAGGGTGATTTTGTCGAGCAGTACTTC	CASSRGQGDFVEQYF
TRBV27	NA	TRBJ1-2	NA	TGTGCCAGCAGTTCTAAGCCTCCGGGCTATGGCTACACCTTC	CASSSKPPGYGYTF
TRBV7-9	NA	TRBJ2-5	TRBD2	TGTGCCAGCAGCATAGCGGGAGGACAGGAGACCCAGTACTTC	CASSIAGGQETQYF
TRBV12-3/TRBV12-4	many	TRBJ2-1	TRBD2	TGTGCCAGCAGTTTGCCCCGGCGGCTAGCGGGAAACAATGAGCAGTTCTTC	CASSLPRRLAGNNEQFF
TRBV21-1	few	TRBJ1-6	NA	TGTGCCAGCAGCAAAGGATGGGACAGCCTCCTCCATAATTCACCCCTCCACTTT	CASSKGWDSLLHNSPLHF